Below, 27 T cell receptor beta chains from the same sample are listed, as sequenced in a study of blood T cell repertoires in COVID-19. TCRdb's table, derived via immunoSEQ multiplex PCR, lists solely in-frame clones and lacks some. This table holds 120,000 or so clones, 80% to 85% found once. The source material was PBMCs or T cells enriched from blood (not recorded which). All receptors derive from a woman aged 25 to 39 who had recovered from COVID-19.

The V call is TRBV5-4, the J call TRBJ1-2, with D possibly being TRBD1 (6 bases). V lost 4 bases to trimming and J lost 8 bases, with 15 bases between them. The germline V gene encodes CDR1 SGHNT and CDR2 YYREEE (reference sequence). The CDR3 runs to 13 residues. The CDR3 loop reads CASSLPGGKGYTF. The CDR3 DNA reads TGTGCCAGCAGCCTACCGGGGGGCAAAGGCTACACCTTC.

The chain has TRBV7-6 and TRBJ2-1; 7 positions match TRBD1. Germline V gene sequence: CDR1 SGHVS, CDR2 FNYEAQ. This CDR3 is 16 amino acids long. V shed 5 bases and J 2 bases; nucleotides not matched to a gene: 9. CDR3 in amino acids: CASSLGQTNAYNEQFF. The CDR3 coding sequence is TGTGCCAGCAGCCTGGGACAGACCAACGCCTACAATGAGCAGTTCTTC. Drawing the rest from reference TRBV7-6 and TRBJ2-1, the complete variable domain is GAGVSQSPRYKVTKRGQDVALRCDPISGHVSLYWYRQALGQGPEFLTYFNYEAQQDKSGLPNDRFSAERPEGSISTLTIQRTEQRDSAMYRCASSLGQTNAYNEQFFGPGTRLTVL.

The chain is built from TRBV6-5 and TRBJ2-7; D is unclear. CDR3 length: 14 residues. The V and J ends lost 2 bases and 5 bases respectively, with 13 bases between them. Germline V gene lookup returns CDR1 MNHEY and CDR2 SVGAGI. CDR3 region: CASSYQVSRDEQYF. CDR3 DNA sequence: TGTGCCAGCAGTTACCAGGTGTCAAGAGACGAGCAGTACTTC.

The rearrangement joins TRBV24-1 to TRBJ2-3; TRBD1 aligns across 12 bases. J was trimmed by 5 bases and V by 3 bases; bases with no gene match: 2. The germline V gene encodes CDR1 KGHDR and CDR2 SFDVKD. CDR3 length: 15 residues. The CDR3 nucleotides are TGTGCCACCAGTGATCGGGACAGGGGGCAAGATACGCAGTATTTT. Its protein product is CATSDRDRGQDTQYF.

The CDR3 sequence is CASSPKQNTEAFF. As DNA, the CDR3 is TGTGCCAGCTCACCGAAACAGAACACTGAAGCTTTCTTT. The V gene is TRBV18, the J gene TRBJ1-1; D uncertain. This CDR3 is 13 amino acids long. V shed 3 bases and J shed 1 base, with 6 bases lying between them. Germline CDR1 is KGHSH and CDR2 is LQKENI.

V and J are TRBV18 and TRBJ1-1, with D perhaps matching TRBD1 (5 bases). V was trimmed by 2 bases and J by 4 bases, leaving 14 bases between them. The CDR3 is 15 amino acids. Germline loops: CDR1 KGHSH, CDR2 LQKENI. Here the CDR3 DNA reads TGTGCCAGCTCACCAAGGGGCCTCATAATCACTGAAGCTTTCTTT. This sequence encodes CASSPRGLIITEAFF.

This chain connects TRBV12-5 to TRBJ2-7; TRBD2 matches 8 bases. CDR3 size: 12 residues. CDR1 and CDR2 from the germline V gene are LGHNT and FRNRAP. The ends lost 4 bases at V and 13 bases at J; junction bases unmatched: 9. The chain's CDR3 is CASGSGRDMLYF. CDR3 DNA sequence: TGTGCTAGTGGTTCCGGGAGGGACATGCTCTACTTC. The variable domain in full, completed from reference TRBV12-5 and TRBJ2-7, reads DARVTQTPRHKVTEMGQEVTMRCQPILGHNTVFWYRQTMMQGLELLAYFRNRAPLDDSGMPKDRFSAEMPDATLATLKIQPSEPRDSAVYFCASGSGRDMLYFGPGTRLTVT.

V gene TRBV6-5 combines with J gene TRBJ2-7, with TRBD1 matching 7 bases. CDR3 length: 14 amino acids. The junction had 12 bases not matched to a gene; V was cut back by 6 bases and J by 7 bases. CDR1 and CDR2 from the germline V gene are MNHEY and SVGAGI. CDR3 bases: TGTGCCAGCAGCCGCTTAGGGGCAGGGGGAGAGCAGTACTTC. Translating it yields CASSRLGAGGEQYF.

In its sample, this clone was seen once. This chain links TRBV25-1 with TRBJ2-3; tentatively, D is TRBD2 (6 bases). CDR3 size: 16 residues. Trimming removed 5 bases at V and 0 bases at J, with 15 bases between. In germline, CDR1 is MGHDK, CDR2 SYGVNS. In DNA, the CDR3 is TGTGCCAGCAGTATCGGAGCGGGCGCTAGCACAGATACGCAGTATTTT. Translated, it gives CASSIGAGASTDTQYF.

This clone appeared once. This sequence joins TRBV30 and TRBJ1-2; D uncertain. V lost 2 bases to trimming and J lost 7 bases, with 11 bases between them. Germline V gives CDR1 GTSNPN, CDR2 SVGIG (reference sequence). CDR3 length equals 12 residues. Here the CDR3 reads CAWSRQSGGYTF. For the CDR3, the DNA is TGTGCCTGGAGTAGGCAGTCAGGTGGCTACACCTTC.

The chain employs TRBV6-4 and TRBJ1-5, with D possibly matching TRBD1 (5 bases). V was clipped by 0 bases and J by 0 bases, with 21 bases between them. The length of the CDR3 is 20 residues. CDR1 is MRHNA and CDR2 is SNTAGT in the germline V gene. The CDR3: CASSDSGHTGAAISNQPQHF. The CDR3 coding sequence is TGTGCCAGCAGTGACTCTGGCCACACTGGGGCTGCCATTAGCAATCAGCCCCAGCATTTT.

CDR3 bases: TGTGCCAGCAGTTACTCGGCAGGGCCCCTAGATCGCTCCTATGGCTACACCTTC. Translation gives CASSYSAGPLDRSYGYTF. The rearrangement joins TRBV6-2 or TRBV6-3 to TRBJ1-2, with a possible D match to TRBD1 (5 bases). CDR1 MNHEY and CDR2 SVGEGT come from the germline V gene. The CDR3 length is 18 residues. V was cut by 0 bases and J by 4 bases, with 21 bases left in between.

This chain connects TRBV7-8 to TRBJ1-4; weak D call: TRBD1 (6 bases). V was cut by 7 bases and J by 6 bases, with 21 bases left in between. Germline V gene data show CDR1 as SGHVS and CDR2 as FQNEAQ. The CDR3 sequence is 16 residues long. CDR3 region: CASTLRGGRVDEKLFF. DNA for the CDR3: TGTGCCAGCACCCTCCGGGGGGGGCGGGTGGATGAAAAACTGTTTTTT.

This rearrangement joins TRBV6-4 to TRBJ2-2, with a weak D call TRBD2 (5 bases). Trimming shortened V by 0 bases and J by 7 bases, and 12 bases separated the two germline ends. This CDR3 region has 15 residues. Germline CDR1 MRHNA, CDR2 SNTAGT. CDR3 loop: CASSDSPSLGGELFF. CDR3 coding DNA: TGTGCCAGCAGTGACTCCCCTAGCCTCGGCGGGGAGCTGTTTTTT.

CDR3 protein: CASSQGTRWGEGGLETQYF. The CDR3 DNA is TGTGCCAGCAGCCAAGGGACGAGGTGGGGGGAGGGGGGCTTAGAGACCCAGTACTTC. The V call is TRBV4-2, the J call TRBJ2-5; perhaps TRBD2 as D (7 bases). Trimming left V 1 base short and J 4 bases short, with 25 bases between. This CDR3 has 19 amino acids. CDR1 LGHNA and CDR2 YNFKEQ come from the germline V gene.

V is TRBV30 and J is TRBJ1-6, with D maybe TRBD1 (5 bases). This CDR3 has 12 amino acids. With 6 bases removed from V and 10 bases from J, the gap between germline ends came to 13 bases. Germline CDR1 reads GTSNPN; CDR2 reads SVGIG (reference sequence). CDR3 loop: CACSREYSPLHF. The CDR3 bases are TGTGCCTGTTCCAGGGAATACTCACCCCTCCACTTT.

This clone was picked up a small number of times. J is TRBJ1-4 and V is TRBV5-4, with D unresolved. CDR3 length: 14 amino acids. Trimming pared 1 base from V and 2 bases from J, leaving 6 bases between. Germline values: CDR1 SGHNT, CDR2 YYREEE (reference sequence). CDR3 amino acids: CASSLSGTNEKLFF. The CDR3, as DNA: TGTGCCAGCAGCTTGAGCGGTACTAATGAAAAACTGTTTTTT.

J is TRBJ2-1 and V is TRBV23-1, with TRBD2 identical over 7 bases. TRBV23-1 has ORF status, its function being uncertain. Trimming at V came to 2 bases and at J to 6 bases, leaving 4 bases not matched to a gene. This CDR3 is built from 14 residues. The CDR3 is CASSQPGLVNEQFF. DNA for the CDR3: TGCGCCAGCAGTCAACCAGGACTAGTCAATGAGCAGTTCTTC.

The chain couples TRBV7-9 to TRBJ2-7; the match to TRBD2 covers 7 bases. The germline V gene has CDR1 SEHNR and CDR2 FQNEAQ (reference sequence). The CDR3 contains 16 residues. The V and J ends lost 1 base and 0 bases, in that order; junction bases with no gene match: 6. This CDR3 reads CASSLDSGLLSYEQYF. CDR3 nucleotide sequence: TGTGCCAGCAGCTTAGATAGCGGGCTCCTCTCCTACGAGCAGTACTTC.

The chain employs TRBV24-1 and TRBJ1-5; TRBD1 agrees at 7 bases. Trimming at V came to 4 bases and at J to 1 base, leaving 3 bases not matched to a gene. The CDR3 runs to 15 residues. Looked up from germline, CDR1 is KGHDR and CDR2 is SFDVKD. The CDR3 DNA is TGTGCCACCAGTGAGACAGGGATAAGCAATCAGCCCCAGCATTTT. Amino acids: CATSETGISNQPQHF.

V and J are TRBV28 and TRBJ2-3; 7 bases map to TRBD2. The germline V gene has CDR1 MDHEN and CDR2 SYDVKM. The ends lost 7 bases at V and 2 bases at J; junction bases unmatched: 9. The CDR3 contains 15 residues. CDR3 residues: CASTQPSGATDTQYF. The CDR3 DNA reads as TGTGCCAGCACCCAACCCAGCGGGGCCACAGATACGCAGTATTTT.

V usage is TRBV6-2 or TRBV6-3 and J usage is TRBJ2-1, with D maybe TRBD2 (6 bases). Germline CDR1 reads MNHEY; CDR2 reads SVGEGT. The V and J ends lost 6 bases and 2 bases respectively, with 17 bases between them. This CDR3 contains 16 residues. CDR3 sequence: CASSPLPGGAYNEQFF. The CDR3 DNA follows: TGTGCCAGCAGCCCTCTCCCGGGCGGGGCCTACAATGAGCAGTTCTTC.

The chain is built from TRBV5-1 and TRBJ1-1; 10 bases align to TRBD1. V was pared by 4 bases and J by 4 bases, with 7 bases of the junction left unmatched. CDR3 length: 15 residues. Per the germline V gene, CDR1 is SGHRS and CDR2 is YFSETQ. The CDR3 DNA reads TGCGCCAGCAGCCCCTGGACAGGGGGTAGCACTGAAGCTTTCTTT. Protein product: CASSPWTGGSTEAFF.

The J gene is TRBJ1-5, the V gene TRBV19; perhaps TRBD1 as D (6 bases). Trimming removed 8 bases from V and 5 bases from J, with 16 bases in between. The CDR3 contains 14 residues. From germline, CDR1 is LNHDA and CDR2 SQIVND (reference sequence). This chain's CDR3 is CASEDSLEDQPQHF. The DNA of the CDR3 is TGTGCCAGTGAGGACAGCCTGGAGGATCAGCCCCAGCATTTT.

This chain links TRBV6-5 with TRBJ1-5, with 7 bases identical to TRBD1. The junction had 9 bases not matched to a gene; V was cut back by 7 bases and J by 3 bases. Germline CDR1 reads MNHEY; CDR2 reads SVGAGI. The CDR3 is 15 amino acids. CDR3 DNA: TGTGCCAGCACTCTAGACAGGGCGCACAATCAGCCCCAGCATTTT. It yields the protein CASTLDRAHNQPQHF.

V is TRBV9 and J is TRBJ2-7; 7 bases map to TRBD2. The CDR3 runs to 14 residues. The V gene's germline CDR1 is SGDLS and CDR2 YYNGEE. The J segment lost 2 bases and the V segment lost 0 bases, leaving 2 bases of the junction unmatched. The CDR3 sequence is CASSVGLAPYEQYF. The CDR3 DNA follows: TGTGCCAGCAGCGTAGGACTAGCCCCCTACGAGCAGTACTTC.

By sample fraction, this clone is medium-sized. The gene calls are TRBV19 and TRBJ1-1, with D hard to call. The ends were cut back, 0 bases at V and 6 bases at J, with 14 bases in the middle. Germline CDR1 reads LNHDA; CDR2 reads SQIVND (reference sequence). The CDR3 sequence is 15 residues long. CDR3: CASSIDGRGNAEAFF. The CDR3 DNA is TGTGCCAGTAGTATAGATGGCAGAGGAAACGCTGAAGCTTTCTTT.